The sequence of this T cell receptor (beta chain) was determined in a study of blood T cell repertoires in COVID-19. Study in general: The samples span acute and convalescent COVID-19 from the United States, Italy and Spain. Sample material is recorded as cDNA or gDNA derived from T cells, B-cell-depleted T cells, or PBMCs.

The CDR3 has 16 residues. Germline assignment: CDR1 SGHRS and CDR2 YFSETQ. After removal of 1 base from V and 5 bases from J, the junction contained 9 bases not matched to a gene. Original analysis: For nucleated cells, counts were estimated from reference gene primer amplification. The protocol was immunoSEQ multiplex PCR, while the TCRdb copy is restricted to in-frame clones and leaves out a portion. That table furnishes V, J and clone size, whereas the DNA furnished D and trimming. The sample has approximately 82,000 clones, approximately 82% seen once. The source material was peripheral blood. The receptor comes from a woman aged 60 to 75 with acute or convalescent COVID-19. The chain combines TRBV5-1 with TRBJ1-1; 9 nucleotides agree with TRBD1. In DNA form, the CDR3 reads TGCGCCAGCAGCTTGCAACATGGGACAGGGAAAACTGAAGCTTTCTTT. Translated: CASSLQHGTGKTEAFF.